These 20 T cell receptor beta chains were sequenced from one sample in a study of blood T cell repertoires in COVID-19. Sequencing used immunoSEQ multiplex PCR; TCRdb keeps in-frame clones, though not all of them. Among just over 250,000 clones listed, roughly nine tenths were seen once. The sequencing input was peripheral blood. The receptors derive from a man aged 35 to 55 who had recovered from COVID-19.

The sample holds a few counts of this clone. This chain joins TRBV30 and TRBJ2-1; D uncertain. CDR3 size: 15 residues. The V end lost 0 bases, the J end lost 2 bases, and 11 bases lay between the germline ends. Germline CDR1 is GTSNPN and CDR2 is SVGIG (reference sequence). CDR3 coding DNA: TGTGCCTGGAGTGTAGGCGGCAATCCCTACAATGAGCAGTTCTTC. It encodes CAWSVGGNPYNEQFF.

The rearrangement links TRBV2 to TRBJ2-2; D is perhaps TRBD2 (5 bases). This CDR3 is 14 amino acids long. Germline loops: CDR1 SNHLY, CDR2 FYNNEI. The V gene lost 6 bases and the J gene lost 1 base, with 9 bases spanning the gap. CDR3 residues: CASRITRNTGELFF. The CDR3, as DNA: TGTGCCAGCAGGATCACTAGGAACACCGGGGAGCTGTTTTTT.

This chain connects TRBV30 to TRBJ1-2, with D unclear. Per germline, CDR1 GTSNPN and CDR2 SVGIG (reference sequence). This CDR3 has 14 amino acids. V dropped 0 bases and J dropped 1 base, with 9 bases sitting between them. The CDR3 sequence: CAWSVGRFNYGYTF. CDR3 DNA: TGTGCCTGGAGTGTGGGCAGGTTTAACTATGGCTACACCTTC.

This sequence joins TRBV19 and TRBJ1-2; the D gene is possibly TRBD1 (6 bases). Germline assignment: CDR1 LNHDA and CDR2 SQIVND (reference sequence). There are 15 residues in the CDR3. V lost 5 bases and J lost 6, with 19 bases in between. The CDR3 nucleotides are TGTGCCAGTAGTTCCGGACAGTTCTTTATCGATGGCTACACCTTC. Amino acids: CASSSGQFFIDGYTF.

A few counts support this clone. The chain couples TRBV19 to TRBJ1-5, with a possible D match to TRBD1 (5 bases). The CDR3 extends over 12 amino acids. The V gene's germline CDR1 is LNHDA and CDR2 SQIVND (reference sequence). Trimming cost V 10 bases and J 6 bases, with 13 bases left between them. The CDR3 spells CATQGVGQPQHF. For the CDR3, the DNA is TGTGCCACTCAGGGCGTCGGTCAGCCCCAGCATTTT.

The CDR3 DNA reads as TGTGCCAGCTCACCACTAGCGGGAGGGCCTTCGGGCACCGGGGAGCTGTTTTTT. Its translation: CASSPLAGGPSGTGELFF. This chain joins TRBV18 and TRBJ2-2, with 11 bases fitting TRBD2. This CDR3 has 18 amino acids. The germline V gene has CDR1 KGHSH and CDR2 LQKENI. Losses at the gene ends were 1 base for V and 4 bases for J; bases not matched to a gene: 8.

The chain employs TRBV2 and TRBJ2-3; 7 bases line up with TRBD1. Germline CDR1 reads SNHLY; CDR2 reads FYNNEI. The J segment lost 0 bases and the V segment lost 5 bases, leaving 5 bases of the junction unmatched. The CDR3 contains 15 residues. The CDR3 DNA is TGTGCCAGCAGTCTGGACAGGACTAGCACAGATACGCAGTATTTT. It codes for CASSLDRTSTDTQYF.

The chain uses TRBV5-6 and TRBJ1-1; 7 positions agree with TRBD1. With V trimmed by 4 bases and J by 11 bases, 8 bases remained unmatched. Germline assignment: CDR1 SGHDT and CDR2 YYEEEE. There are 12 residues in the CDR3. CDR3 nucleotides: TGTGCCAGCAGCGGGATAACAGGGGCGGCTTTCTTT. It yields the protein CASSGITGAAFF.

The rearrangement links TRBV5-1 to TRBJ2-3, with 8 bases aligning to TRBD2. The CDR3 is made up of 12 amino acids. The V gene's germline CDR1 is SGHRS and CDR2 YFSETQ. The CDR3 nucleotides read TGCTCATCGGGGGGGCCAAGAGATACGCAGTATTTT. It codes for CSSGGPRDTQYF.

The chain uses TRBV7-6 and TRBJ2-3; perhaps TRBD2 as D (6 bases). V gave up 8 bases and J gave up 0 bases, with 15 bases separating them. The germline CDR1 and CDR2 sequences are SGHVS and FNYEAQ. This CDR3 is built from 15 residues. The CDR3 coding sequence is TGTGCCAGCGGCGAACTTAGCGGTAGCACAGATACGCAGTATTTT. It codes for CASGELSGSTDTQYF.

The rearrangement uses TRBV11-2 and TRBJ1-1; no clear D gene. The CDR3 consists of 18 residues. In germline, CDR1 is SGHAT, CDR2 FQNNGV. With 0 bases removed from V and 1 base from J, the gap between germline ends came to 18 bases. This chain's CDR3 is CASSLDSGRIGRNTEAFF. The CDR3 region has the DNA TGTGCCAGCAGCTTAGATTCCGGCAGGATAGGGAGGAACACTGAAGCTTTCTTT.

This chain uses TRBV10-1 with TRBJ2-1; unclear D gene. Germline values: CDR1 WNHNN, CDR2 SYGVQD (reference sequence). This CDR3 spans 15 amino acids. Between the trimmed V and J ends, which lost 2 bases and 4 bases, there was a span of 12 bases. The CDR3, as DNA: TGCGCCAGCAGTGAGGCGGATGATGCGTACAATGAGCAGTTCTTC. Its protein is CASSEADDAYNEQFF.

The chain couples TRBV10-3 to TRBJ2-7; D is undetermined. The CDR3 runs 12 residues. Germline-derived CDR1 and CDR2 are ENHRY and SYGVKD. V was shortened by 8 bases and J by 0 bases, with 8 bases between the two germline ends. CDR3 residues: CAISTGSYEQYF. Here the CDR3 DNA reads TGTGCCATCTCGACGGGCTCCTACGAGCAGTACTTC.

The chain has TRBV13 and TRBJ1-3; TRBD1 aligns across 9 bases. Germline V gene lookup returns CDR1 PRHDT and CDR2 FYEKMQ (reference sequence). J was trimmed by 1 base and V by 3 bases; bases with no gene match: 10. CDR3 length equals 18 residues. CDR3 nucleotide sequence: TGTGCCAGCAGCTTCTACCCCGGGACAGGGTTTTCTGGAAACACCATATATTTT. This translates into CASSFYPGTGFSGNTIYF.

The chain combines TRBV2 with TRBJ2-1, with a weak D call TRBD2 (5 bases). Trimming left V 8 bases short and J 14 bases short, with 22 bases between. Looked up from germline, CDR1 is SNHLY and CDR2 is FYNNEI. CDR3 length: 13 amino acids. In nucleotides, the CDR3 is TGTGCCAGCTCCTACAAACTAGTTCCCGTGGAGTTCTTC. It translates to CASSYKLVPVEFF.

This chain connects TRBV5-4 to TRBJ2-7; a weak D match, TRBD2 (5 bases). Trimming left V 3 bases short and J 5 bases short, with 18 bases between. CDR3 length: 15 residues. Germline V gives CDR1 SGHNT, CDR2 YYREEE (reference sequence). The CDR3 spells CASSSPWARVNEQYF. The CDR3 DNA follows: TGTGCCAGCAGCTCGCCGTGGGCGCGGGTTAACGAGCAGTACTTC.

V usage is TRBV1 and J usage is TRBJ2-7; the table's D gene call, TRBD2, was not cross checked with the DNA. TRBV1 is termed a pseudogene. CDR3 length: 14 amino acids. The CDR3 nucleotides are TGCACCAGCAGCTCCGGGACTAGCGCCTACGAGCAGTACTTC. Translating it yields CTSSSGTSAYEQYF.

The J gene is TRBJ2-7, the V gene TRBV7-2; D may be TRBD1 (5 bases). Trimming took 5 bases from V and 6 from J, leaving 20 bases between them. Germline CDR1 reads SGHTA; CDR2 reads FQGNSA. The CDR3 contains 15 residues. The chain's CDR3 is CASSADSERAREQYF. CDR3 nucleotides: TGTGCCAGCAGCGCCGACAGTGAACGCGCCCGCGAGCAGTACTTC.

The chain employs TRBV5-1 and TRBJ1-2, with 8 nucleotides matching TRBD1. The CDR3 is made up of 16 amino acids. Germline V CDR1 and CDR2: SGHRS, YFSETQ. V lost 2 bases and J lost 2; bases outside the gene matches: 8. The CDR3 loop reads CASSLLTGVKNYGYTF. CDR3 bases: TGCGCCAGCAGCTTATTGACAGGGGTTAAAAACTATGGCTACACCTTC.

The V gene is TRBV6-6, the J gene TRBJ2-2; D gene unclear. V lost 2 bases and J lost 7, with 17 bases in between. The germline CDR1 and CDR2 sequences are MNHNY and SVGAGI (reference sequence). This CDR3 contains 16 residues. CDR3 DNA: TGTGCCAGCAGTTACGAGGCCCTTAAGTTTAGCGGGGAGCTGTTTTTT. It is translated as CASSYEALKFSGELFF.